This T cell receptor beta chain was found in a study of T cells after yellow fever vaccination. Overall study context: The authors prepared low-cell-number fractions using SMART-Seq v4 Ultra Low Input.

Regarding this clonotype: The antigen is undetermined.

5'RACE template switching added a universal primer site and UMIs to TCR cDNA. In TCRdb, the 5' RACE reads were re-called with MiXCR into one record per CDR3 protein. The profile shows about 630,000 distinct CDR3 sequences, 9% to 15% of them singletons. Study-wide points: Once the booster was given, most primary-vaccination clones reappeared, at 95% to 97% for CD4 and 88% for CD8.

Per the germline V gene, CDR1 is MNHEY and CDR2 is SVGAGI. V lost 2 bases, J lost 2 bases, and 3 bases stayed unmatched. The CDR3 extends over 17 amino acids. The chain recombines TRBV6-5 with TRBJ2-5, with 15 bases that match TRBD2. The sequence was collected from a man between 25 and 39 years old who received the YFV17D yellow fever vaccine. The specimen comprised PBMCs, sampled on the day of the yellow fever booster vaccination. CDR3 in DNA: TGTGCCAGCAGTTACGGGACTAGCGGGAGGTGGCAAGAGACCCAGTACTTC. Its protein product is CASSYGTSGRWQETQYF.